In its sample, the clone carrying this T cell receptor beta chain was seen a few times. Its cognate antigen is unknown. These data come from a study of cytomegalovirus exposure and HLA in healthy donors. V was cut by 6 bases and J by 7 bases, with 13 bases left in between. This CDR3 comprises 13 residues. Per germline, CDR1 MNHEY and CDR2 SVGAGI. Researchers ran the PCR with 60 Vbeta and 13 Jbeta primers. Authors' methods: The count from a later analysis was 79 million or so unique TCR beta chains, 9 million to 12 million of them shared. Only in-frame clones appear in the TCRdb table, and some are missing; sequencing was by immunoSEQ multiplex PCR. V and J calls and clone size are those listed in that table; D and trimming were worked out from the DNA. Of about 200,000 clones listed, 80% to 85% are singletons. Study-wide findings and caveats: The authors confirmed in vitro that three CMV-associated chains were specific for CMV antigens. The study dropped some indistinguishable V segments, TRBV6-2 and TRBV6-3 among them. Prediction of most subjects' HLA-A and HLA-B alleles by TCR beta sequences was reportedly accurate.

Sequenced input: PBMCs. The sequence derives from a woman aged 45-65 years in good health and CMV-seropositive. V usage is TRBV6-5 and J usage is TRBJ2-4; D perhaps matches TRBD1 (6 bases). The CDR3 reads CASRSPGANIQYF. As DNA, the CDR3 is TGTGCCAGCAGGAGCCCAGGGGCGAACATTCAGTACTTC.